This record concerns one T cell receptor beta chain sequence. Its antigen is unknown. The assay was immunoSEQ multiplex PCR, and TCRdb's table has in-frame clones only and misses some. Of around 250,000 clones listed, around 90% were seen once; the top ten hold less than 3.5%. Regarding treatment: roughly 20 received Ad26.COV2.S at low or high dose, single or two shots; several received placebo; per-sample allocation not given. Samples analyzed were those drawn on day 63 after the first vaccine or placebo injection. This sample is part of a study of Ad26.COV2.S vaccination and SARS-CoV-2 variants. Overall study: The trial was COV1001 and the donor's arm was Ad26.COV2.S.

Notes on the study in general: Placebo and vaccine recipients had non-spike TCR breadth that was similar. Higher spike-specific TCR breadth was found in vaccine recipients than in placebo recipients. Reported findings describe substantial breadth in spike-specific CD8+ and CD4+ T cell responses following vaccination.

The CDR3 loop spans 16 amino acids. Per the germline V gene, CDR1 is KGHDR and CDR2 is SFDVKD. Trimming took 7 bases from V and 3 from J; bases not matched to a gene: 10. The genes are TRBV24-1 and TRBJ2-4; 8 nucleotides align to TRBD2. The sample consisted of peripheral blood, taken in a trial of Ad26.COV2.S vaccine versus placebo. The TCR sequence derives from a person aged 18-65 years who received the Ad26.COV2.S COVID-19 vaccine or a placebo. CDR3 DNA sequence: TGTGCCACCAGAGCCGGGGGGGCAGGGTTCAAAAACATTCAGTACTTC. This codes for CATRAGGAGFKNIQYF.